This T cell receptor beta chain was observed in a study of T cell repertoires in cytomegalovirus infection (dated by TCRdb to the late 2010s). Turning to the overall study: The HLA type of each donor mattered for the analysis, because public TCR beta signatures pointed to carriage of CMV infection along with the matching HLA type. Summary of the overall study and its limitations: Carriers of CMV infection plus the relevant HLA type were discriminated by the cumulative frequency of public TCR beta family members in the study cohort and in an independent 352-donor cohort. In the ex vivo response, HLA-C-restricted CMV-specific TCR beta clonotypes were dominant, and in two of eight donors the single most frequent clonotype came from this HLA-C-restricted group.

Sequencing used an Illumina HiSeq 1500. The raw public data were reprocessed by TCRdb itself: fastp quality trimming at Q25, MiXCR clonotype calling, in-frame beta chains only. When rows share a CDR3 protein, they turn into one entry using the most common DNA and genes. This sample lists about 180,000 distinct CDR3 sequences; roughly 14% were detected once. The ten largest clones add up to over 20% of the sample. Only a few counts were recorded for this clonotype. Its antigen is still unknown. No much larger clone exists at a distance of one base, and base qualities are not known. The CDR3 covers 11 residues, taking in both the cysteine and the phenylalanine. Solely the CDR3 DNA is kept, with 33 bases framed from the first base. V and J lose 3 bases and 6 bases, and a span of 6 bases separates them. As encoded in the germline V gene (reference sequence), CDR1 is SEHNR while CDR2 is FQNEAQ.

Recombination joined TRBV7-9 with TRBJ2-7; no D gene call is confident. Sequenced sample: PBMCs. The TCR sequence derives from a human donor in good health (CMV status not recorded). Some clones in this sample may be carry-over from other donors' samples. The sequenced DNA: TGTGCCAGCAGCTTCGCGATCGAGCAGTACTTC. Its protein is CASSFAIEQYF. The full variable domain, with segments outside the CDR3 supplied by the reference TRBV7-9 and TRBJ2-7 proteins, appears as DTGVSQNPRHKITKRGQNVTFRCDPISEHNRLYWYRQTLGQGPEFLTYFQNEAQLEKSRLLSDRFSAERPKGSFSTLEIQRTEQGDSAMYLCASSFAIEQYFGPGTRLTVT.